The 5 T cell receptor beta chains listed next were all sequenced from one sample in a study of blood T cell repertoires in COVID-19. Repertoires were generated with immunoSEQ multiplex PCR, while TCRdb's copy carries only in-frame clones and drops some. The data show some 180,000 clones, with approximately 86% seen just once and approximately 23% held by the top ten. What was sequenced was PBMCs or T cells enriched from blood (not recorded which). The receptors here all came from a middle-aged woman in a cohort exposed to, infected with or recovered from COVID-19 (not recorded which).

This chain links TRBV4-2 with TRBJ1-1; D perhaps matches TRBD1 (6 bases). In germline, CDR1 is LGHNA, CDR2 YNFKEQ. The V gene lost 1 base and the J gene lost 1 base, with 7 bases spanning the gap. The CDR3 is 14 residues long. The CDR3 protein is CASSQVGQNTEAFF. The CDR3 nucleotides are TGTGCCAGCAGCCAAGTGGGACAGAACACTGAAGCTTTCTTT.

The chain combines TRBV11-2 with TRBJ2-7; no reliable D call. Germline lookup yields CDR1 SGHAT and CDR2 FQNNGV. The CDR3 spans 15 residues. Trimming left V 4 bases short and J 0 bases short, with 13 bases between. CDR3 coding DNA: TGTGCCAGCAGCTCGTACGCACGGGTCTCCTACGAGCAGTACTTC. The encoded protein is CASSSYARVSYEQYF.

The chain joins TRBV27 to TRBJ1-5; 8 bases align to TRBD1. This CDR3 has 15 amino acids. Germline-derived CDR1 and CDR2 are MNHEY and SMNVEV (reference sequence). Unmatched junction bases numbered 4, after V lost 4 bases and J lost 2 bases. CDR3: CASSSLTGGNQPQHF. CDR3 DNA: TGTGCCAGCAGTTCCTTGACAGGGGGCAATCAGCCCCAGCATTTT.

The rearrangement joins TRBV7-9 to TRBJ2-4; TRBD2 might be the D (8 bases). Germline values: CDR1 SEHNR, CDR2 FQNEAQ (reference sequence). Trimming shortened V by 5 bases and J by 3 bases, and 17 bases separated the two germline ends. The CDR3 consists of 16 residues. Here the CDR3 DNA reads TGTGCCAGCAGCCCCCGGGAGGGGGCTGGCAAAAACATTCAGTACTTC. Protein product: CASSPREGAGKNIQYF.

The V call is TRBV5-4, the J call TRBJ2-6; D may be TRBD1 (6 bases). Trimming stripped 4 bases from V and 1 base from J, with 12 bases between. Per the germline V gene, CDR1 is SGHNT and CDR2 is YYREEE (reference sequence). The length of the CDR3 is 16 residues. The CDR3 nucleotides are TGTGCCAGCAGCCGGCAGGGGTTTTCTGGGGCCAACGTCCTGACTTTC. Encoded protein: CASSRQGFSGANVLTF.